This T cell receptor beta chain was recorded in a study of cytomegalovirus exposure and HLA in healthy donors. While unrecorded immune exposures were likely, the donors were nominally healthy when sampled. With 60 Vbeta and 13 Jbeta primers, the PCR was carried out. The assay was immunoSEQ multiplex PCR, and TCRdb's table has in-frame clones only and misses some. The table lists some 270,000 clones, about 80% of them singletons. The CDR3 totals 16 residues. Per the germline V gene, CDR1 is SGHDT and CDR2 is YYEEEE. J lost 5 bases, V lost 2 bases, and 9 bases had no gene match. The gene calls are TRBV5-6 and TRBJ1-4; the match to TRBD1 covers 7 bases. The receptor's source is a girl aged 2-10 years in good health and CMV-seronegative. Sequenced sample: PBMCs. CDR3 sequence: CASSLAGGVGNEKLFF. CDR3 coding DNA: TGTGCCAGCAGCTTAGCAGGGGGAGTTGGGAATGAAAAACTGTTTTTT.